This T cell receptor (beta chain) comes out of a study of lymphopenia after photon versus proton radiotherapy. In regard to this clone: Its antigen remains unidentified.

The CDR3 has 14 residues. The V end lost 4 bases, the J end lost 3 bases, and 13 bases lay between the germline ends. CDR1 and CDR2 (germline): SGHNT, YYREEE (reference sequence). The table came from immunoSEQ multiplex PCR; TCRdb's copy has only in-frame clones and leaves some out. The table shows roughly 40,000 clones, with approximately 82% occurring only once. Study-level points and caveats: Survival link was tested only in deceased patients; proton benefit remains a possibility. Oligoclonal CD8+ Temra expansion after nadir drove photon patients' diversity drop. Under photons, naive T cells and diversity fell while effector/memory populations rose.

V gene TRBV5-4 combines with J gene TRBJ1-1; D is possibly TRBD1 (6 bases). The clonotype was recovered from a woman aged 70-85 years with pancreatic cancer. Sequenced material: peripheral blood, taken from a patient treated with proton-based radiotherapy. In DNA form, the CDR3 reads TGTGCCAGCAGCCCCAGGACAGTAGACACTGAAGCTTTCTTT. As protein: CASSPRTVDTEAFF.